This TCR beta chain was sequenced during a study of human T cells and chemical hapten exposure. Separate cDNA molecules received unique molecular identifiers, which the library attached to them. TCRdb analysed the RACE reads with MiXCR anew, one entry per CDR3 protein. Of about 50,000 distinct CDR3 sequences listed, 4.3% are singletons. The CDR3 sequence is 17 residues long. From germline, CDR1 is MDHEN and CDR2 SYDVKM. Trimming removed 3 bases from V and 4 bases from J; junction bases left unmatched: 8. Described time point: healthy volunteer bleed at 2 weeks. Unseparated into fractions, whole blood served as the source from which total RNA was extracted. This clonotype has ten or more counts.

Sequencing was performed on whole blood. The rearrangement links TRBV28 to TRBJ1-5; 11 bases match TRBD1. The sequence was obtained from a female donor in good health. Some clones in this sample may be carry-over from other donors' samples. This CDR3 is CASSLGIGTGGNQPQHF. The CDR3, as DNA: TGTGCCAGCAGTTTGGGGATAGGGACAGGGGGAAATCAGCCCCAGCATTTT.